Presented here are 8 T cell receptor beta chains from one specimen sequenced in a study of T cell repertoires in cytomegalovirus infection. Which antigens these TCRs recognize remains unknown. TCRdb re-analysed the reads in MiXCR, keeping a single row per CDR3 protein. This sample yields roughly 350,000 distinct CDR3 sequences, of which approximately 35% are seen a single time; around an eighth belongs to the top ten. Sequences were derived from cultured PBMCs, sampled from culture after CMV antigen stimulation. All receptors derive from a human donor in good health (CMV status not recorded). Some clones in this sample may be carry-over from other donors' samples.

The chain has TRBV5-5 and TRBJ2-7; no definite D call. Trimming pared 3 bases from V and 6 bases from J, leaving 13 bases between. The CDR3 covers 13 residues. Germline lookup yields CDR1 SGHKS and CDR2 YYEKEE (reference sequence). Here the CDR3 DNA reads TGTGCCAGCAGCTCACCCCCCTGGGGCGAGCAGTACGTC. Translating it yields CASSSPPWGEQYV.

The genes are TRBV7-8 and TRBJ2-2; D gene unclear. This CDR3 spans 16 amino acids. Deletions cut 2 bases from V and 7 bases from J, with 17 bases between. Looked up from germline, CDR1 is SGHVS and CDR2 is FQNEAQ. CDR3 nucleotides: TGTGCCAGCAGCTTATGGGCACCCGGAGTGGGCGGGGAGCTGTTTTTT. It is translated as CASSLWAPGVGGELFF.

The V gene is TRBV7-2, the J gene TRBJ2-1, with 9 bases fitting TRBD1. The CDR3 contains 11 residues. Trimming removed 5 bases from V and 13 bases from J; junction bases left unmatched: 3. From germline, CDR1 is SGHTA and CDR2 FQGNSA. CDR3 sequence (DNA): TGTGCCAGCAGCCGGGACAGGGTTCAGTTCTTC. The encoded protein is CASSRDRVQFF.

This clonotype has more than one count but fewer than ten. The chain recombines TRBV28 with TRBJ2-7; maybe TRBD2 (6 bases). V was clipped by 5 bases and J by 2 bases, with 13 bases between them. The CDR3 totals 14 residues. CDR1 and CDR2 (germline): MDHEN, SYDVKM. The CDR3, as DNA: TGTGCCAGCAGTGGAGGGGAAATCACCTACGAGCAGTACTTC. The encoded protein is CASSGGEITYEQYF.

The sample holds a few counts of this clonotype. The chain employs TRBV29-1 and TRBJ2-2, with unresolved D. Trimming left V 4 bases short and J 0 bases short, with 12 bases between. The CDR3 extends over 15 amino acids. CDR1 is SQVTM, CDR2 ANQGSEA, per germline. CDR3 DNA: TGCAGCGTTGGCCCCGGGCAGCCGAACACCGGGGAGCTGTTTTTT. This translates into CSVGPGQPNTGELFF.

This clonotype showed up just a few times. This chain uses TRBV7-2 with TRBJ2-7; D unclear. Germline CDR1 reads SGHTA; CDR2 reads FQGNSA. Trimming stripped 4 bases from V and 0 bases from J, with 10 bases between. The CDR3 consists of 14 residues. The CDR3 sequence is CASSSDMSSYEQYF. CDR3 DNA: TGTGCCAGCAGCTCTGACATGAGCTCCTACGAGCAGTACTTC. The full variable domain, its missing parts supplied by reference TRBV7-2 and TRBJ2-7, is GAGVSQSPSNKVTEKGKDVELRCDPISGHTALYWYRQSLGQGLEFLIYFQGNSAPDKSGLPSDRFSAERTGGSVSTLTIQRTQQEDSAVYLCASSSDMSSYEQYFGPGTRLTVT.

The rearrangement joins TRBV15 to TRBJ2-1; TRBD2 is a possible D gene (6 bases). Trimming pared 0 bases from V and 3 bases from J, leaving 9 bases between. Germline V gene data show CDR1 as LNHNV and CDR2 as YYDKDF (reference sequence). The CDR3 sequence is 15 residues long. CDR3 region: CATSRDLGGYNEQFF. The CDR3 DNA is TGTGCCACCAGCAGAGACCTCGGGGGCTACAATGAGCAGTTCTTC.

This clonotype was recorded a few times. Here the CDR3 reads CASSRLVRSSYNSPLHF. CDR3 coding DNA: TGTGCCAGCAGCAGGCTCGTGAGGAGCTCCTATAATTCACCCCTCCACTTT. This rearrangement joins TRBV7-8 to TRBJ1-6; D ambiguous. Trimming removed 5 bases at V and 0 bases at J, with 14 bases between. This CDR3 is built from 17 residues. Germline lookup yields CDR1 SGHVS and CDR2 FQNEAQ. The variable domain in full, with the rest retrieved from reference TRBV7-8 and TRBJ1-6, is GAGVSQSPRYKVAKRGQDVALRCDPISGHVSLFWYQQALGQGPEFLTYFQNEAQLDKSGLPSDRFFAERPEGSVSTLKIQRTQQEDSAVYLCASSRLVRSSYNSPLHFGNGTRLTVT.